This is a list of T cell receptor beta chains from one sample in a study of cytomegalovirus exposure and HLA in healthy donors. TCRdb keeps only in-frame clones here, not all; method: immunoSEQ multiplex PCR. The sample lists 120,000 or so clones; about four fifths were seen once. The material sequenced was PBMCs. These receptors were collected from a middle-aged woman in good health and CMV-seropositive. Both conserved end residues are part of each CDR3. The D gene is left open where the match is weak. Clone size is given for some rows only: seen once, a few or many times, or a class if the clone is expanded.

abundance	j_gene	v_gene	d_gene	CDR3aa	CDR3nt
NA	TRBJ2-1	TRBV11-2	NA	CASSWVQRVPSSSYNEQFF	TGTGCCAGCAGCTGGGTTCAGCGGGTTCCTTCGAGCTCCTACAATGAGCAGTTCTTC
NA	TRBJ2-7	TRBV7-2	NA	CASSLRGGAPYEQYF	TGTGCCAGCAGCTTAAGGGGCGGGGCGCCCTACGAGCAGTACTTC
NA	TRBJ1-5	TRBV5-5	TRBD1	CASSLTDRGGNQPQHF	TGTGCCAGCAGCCTTACGGACAGGGGGGGCAATCAGCCCCAGCATTTT
NA	TRBJ1-2	TRBV9	NA	CASSVDHGPYGYTF	TGTGCCAGCAGCGTAGACCACGGTCCCTATGGCTACACCTTC
NA	TRBJ2-1	TRBV10-3	TRBD2	CAIRREGGTSGRKGYNEQFF	TGTGCCATCAGAAGAGAGGGAGGTACTAGCGGGAGAAAAGGCTACAATGAGCAGTTCTTC
NA	TRBJ2-7	TRBV11-1	NA	CASSLVLAPSFSYEQYF	TGTGCCAGCAGCTTAGTTCTAGCACCCAGCTTCTCCTACGAGCAGTACTTC
NA	TRBJ2-7	TRBV7-6	TRBD2	CASSLNSGRTYEQYF	TGTGCCAGCAGCTTAAATAGCGGGAGGACCTACGAGCAGTACTTC
once	TRBJ1-1	TRBV5-1	NA	CASSSPTGYTEAFF	TGCGCCAGCAGCTCTCCAACAGGGTACACTGAAGCTTTCTTT
NA	TRBJ1-5	TRBV2	NA	CASKSVSLSNQPQHF	TGTGCCAGCAAGAGTGTGTCACTTAGCAATCAGCCCCAGCATTTT
NA	TRBJ2-7	TRBV28	NA	CASSFSYEQYF	TGTGCCAGCAGTTTTAGCTACGAGCAGTACTTC